Below are 25 T cell receptor beta chains sequenced from a single sample in a study of blood T cell repertoires in COVID-19. This table comes from immunoSEQ multiplex PCR, and its TCRdb copy is limited to in-frame clones, with some not included. The data hold over 200,000 clones, with nearly 90% observed a single time. Specimen: PBMCs or T cells enriched from blood (not recorded which). The receptors stem from a young man who had been exposed to COVID-19.

The V call is TRBV5-6, the J call TRBJ1-2; the match to TRBD1 covers 7 bases. Looked up from germline, CDR1 is SGHDT and CDR2 is YYEEEE. V shed 3 bases and J 8 bases; nucleotides not matched to a gene: 10. This CDR3 is 14 amino acids long. For the CDR3, the DNA is TGTGCCAGCAGCTCGCCCGACAGGGCAGGAGGCTACACCTTC. Protein product: CASSSPDRAGGYTF.

CDR3 nucleotides: TGTGCCAGTTCTCGGCGAGGAACCCTTGGAGTTTCTGGCACAGATACGCAGTATTTT. Residues: CASSRRGTLGVSGTDTQYF. The chain uses TRBV19 and TRBJ2-3, with D unresolved. CDR1 and CDR2 from the germline V gene are LNHDA and SQIVND (reference sequence). There are 19 residues in the CDR3. With 8 bases removed from V and 1 base from J, the gap between germline ends came to 28 bases.

V gene TRBV6-1 combines with J gene TRBJ2-5; D not resolved. This CDR3 region has 13 residues. Trimming removed 2 bases at V and 1 base at J, with 5 bases between. CDR1 MNHNS and CDR2 SASEGT come from the germline V gene. CDR3 region: CASSEFLQETQYF. In DNA form, the CDR3 reads TGTGCCAGCAGTGAATTTCTCCAAGAGACCCAGTACTTC.

As regards this clone: Mismatch with germline at one junction end may stem from a read error. The genes are TRBV29-1 and TRBJ2-5; 10 bases agree with TRBD2. CDR1 and CDR2 (germline): SQVTM, ANQGSEA. CDR3 length: 14 amino acids. This CDR3 is CSVEEGTSEETQYF. DNA of the CDR3: TGCAGCGTCGAAGAGGGGACTAGCGAAGAGACCCAGTACTTC.

This chain connects TRBV7-2 to TRBJ1-1; D gene uncertain. Germline V gives CDR1 SGHTA, CDR2 FQGNSA. V was trimmed by 2 bases and J by 5 bases, leaving 12 bases between them. There are 14 residues in the CDR3. The CDR3 DNA is TGTGCCAGCAGCTTACGTACAGCCGGAACTGAAGCTTTCTTT. This codes for CASSLRTAGTEAFF.

The chain is built from TRBV6-6 and TRBJ2-2; 7 bases align to TRBD2. Germline CDR1 and CDR2: MNHNY and SVGAGI (reference sequence). This CDR3 has 16 residues. J lost 7 bases, V lost 7 bases, and 15 bases had no gene match. The CDR3 sequence is CASNLLATGLGGELFF. The CDR3 DNA follows: TGTGCCAGCAACCTACTAGCGACCGGGCTGGGCGGGGAGCTGTTTTTT.

The sample holds a few counts of this clone. The genes are TRBV29-1 and TRBJ1-1; 9 nucleotides line up with TRBD1. The CDR3 contains 12 residues. The V gene's germline CDR1 is SQVTM and CDR2 ANQGSEA. The junction had 2 bases not matched to a gene; V was cut back by 4 bases and J by 5 bases. Here the CDR3 reads CSVATGGTEAFF. The CDR3 coding sequence is TGCAGCGTTGCGACAGGGGGTACTGAAGCTTTCTTT. Combining the CDR3 with reference TRBV29-1 and TRBJ1-1 gives the whole variable domain SAVISQKPSRDICQRGTSLTIQCQVDSQVTMMFWYRQQPGQSLTLIATANQGSEATYESGFVIDKFPISRPNLTFSTLTVSNMSPEDSSIYLCSVATGGTEAFFGQGTRLTVV.

The chain links TRBV10-2 to TRBJ2-1; 9 bases fit TRBD1. Germline CDR1 WSHSY, CDR2 SAAADI. The CDR3 sequence is 14 residues long. V trimming: 7 bases; J trimming: 6 bases; junction bases outside the gene matches: 7. CDR3 nucleotides: TGCGCCAGCAACCGGGACAGGGAGATCAATGAGCAGTTCTTC. Protein: CASNRDREINEQFF.

The chain combines TRBV6-5 with TRBJ1-3, with D tentatively TRBD1 (5 bases). Germline-derived CDR1 and CDR2 are MNHEY and SVGAGI. Trimming stripped 8 bases from V and 4 bases from J, with 9 bases between. This CDR3 region has 12 residues. For the CDR3, the DNA is TGTGCCAGCTCAGGGTCCGGAAACACCATATATTTT. As protein: CASSGSGNTIYF.

This clone was seen only once. The CDR3 DNA reads TGTGCCAGCACCCCCCTGGGACAGGGGGTGGACGAGCAGTACTTC. This translates into CASTPLGQGVDEQYF. The chain combines TRBV2 with TRBJ2-7; 11 bases map to TRBD1. The CDR3 runs to 15 residues. Germline trimming cut 7 bases from V and 5 bases from J; bases unmatched to any gene: 10. Germline V gene lookup returns CDR1 SNHLY and CDR2 FYNNEI.

This chain links TRBV4-3 with TRBJ2-7, with D perhaps TRBD2 (6 bases). Trimming removed 3 bases at V and 4 bases at J, with 10 bases between. Germline assignment: CDR1 LGHNA and CDR2 YSLEER. The CDR3 loop spans 13 amino acids. The CDR3 DNA reads as TGCGCCAGCAGCCAGGAGGGGCTATACGAGCAGTACTTC. Its protein product is CASSQEGLYEQYF.

Comment on this clone: An end of the junction differs from the germline gene, which may be a read error. This chain uses TRBV6-2 or TRBV6-3 with TRBJ1-2; D is uncertain. The CDR3 covers 12 residues. CDR1 MNHEY and CDR2 SVGEGT come from the germline V gene. The CDR3 nucleotides read TGTGCCAGCAGTTACTCGCCGGCGACTACAAACTTC. This gives the protein CASSYSPATTNF.

J is TRBJ2-1 and V is TRBV7-9; 13 bases map to TRBD2. The J segment lost 4 bases and the V segment lost 8 bases, leaving 11 bases of the junction unmatched. The CDR3 has 17 residues. Germline lookup yields CDR1 SEHNR and CDR2 FQNEAQ (reference sequence). CDR3 amino acids: CASRPGLAGQNYNEQFF. DNA of the CDR3: TGTGCCAGCCGTCCGGGACTAGCGGGGCAGAATTACAATGAGCAGTTCTTC.

V gene TRBV12-3 or TRBV12-4 combines with J gene TRBJ2-7; 7 bases are a match to TRBD2. There are 13 residues in the CDR3. V was clipped by 6 bases and J by 5 bases; unmatched bases: 7. Written as DNA, the CDR3 is TGTGCCAGCAGACCCTGGGGGGGGAACGAGCAGTACTTC. Protein sequence: CASRPWGGNEQYF.

The chain uses TRBV10-3 and TRBJ1-2; tentative D call: TRBD1 (6 bases). The V gene lost 6 bases and the J gene lost 4 bases, with 12 bases spanning the gap. Germline V gene sequence: CDR1 ENHRY, CDR2 SYGVKD. CDR3 size: 13 residues. The CDR3: CAIRSDRSYGYTF. CDR3 coding DNA: TGTGCCATCAGATCTGACAGGAGCTATGGCTACACCTTC.

J is TRBJ2-1 and V is TRBV5-1, with 7 bases that match TRBD1. Germline lookup yields CDR1 SGHRS and CDR2 YFSETQ. V lost 5 bases, J lost 7 bases, and 9 bases stayed unmatched. The CDR3 extends over 14 amino acids. CDR3 region: CASSSTQGPNEQFF. CDR3 nucleotide sequence: TGCGCCAGCAGTTCAACACAGGGGCCAAATGAGCAGTTCTTC.

The CDR3: CASSRQLAGVYNEQFF. The DNA for the CDR3 is TGCGCCAGCAGCCGCCAGCTAGCGGGGGTCTACAATGAGCAGTTCTTC. This rearrangement joins TRBV5-1 to TRBJ2-1; TRBD2 matches 10 bases. Looked up from germline, CDR1 is SGHRS and CDR2 is YFSETQ. The CDR3 covers 16 residues. Trimming took 4 bases from V and 3 from J; bases not matched to a gene: 7.

The chain carries TRBV4-1 and TRBJ2-3; 7 bases align to TRBD2. The CDR3 is 17 amino acids. V was pared by 4 bases and J by 0 bases, with 10 bases of the junction left unmatched. CDR1 is MGHRA, CDR2 YSYEKL, per germline. CDR3 in DNA: TGCGCCAGCAGCCGGGGCGGGGGAGGAACTAGCACAGATACGCAGTATTTT. Protein sequence: CASSRGGGGTSTDTQYF.

This chain joins TRBV19 and TRBJ1-2; possibly TRBD1 for D (6 bases). Germline assignment: CDR1 LNHDA and CDR2 SQIVND (reference sequence). Trimming took 5 bases from V and 0 from J, leaving 10 bases between them. The CDR3 spans 14 residues. The CDR3 loop is CASSFRTANYGYTF. The CDR3 nucleotides are TGTGCCAGTAGTTTTAGGACAGCTAACTATGGCTACACCTTC. Looking up the rest from reference TRBV19 and TRBJ1-2 gives the full variable domain: DGGITQSPKYLFRKEGQNVTLSCEQNLNHDAMYWYRQDPGQGLRLIYYSQIVNDFQKGDIAEGYSVSREKKESFPLTVTSAQKNPTAFYLCASSFRTANYGYTFGSGTRLTVV.

The rearrangement links TRBV2 to TRBJ2-7, with 8 nucleotides matching TRBD2. There are 14 residues in the CDR3. The trim removed 6 bases at V and 5 bases at J, leaving 9 bases unmatched. CDR1 and CDR2 (germline): SNHLY, FYNNEI. CDR3 nucleotide sequence: TGTGCCAGCAGACGAGAGGGAGCGGGGGACGAGCAGTACTTC. Its translation is CASRREGAGDEQYF.

The chain links TRBV27 to TRBJ1-5; 10 bases line up with TRBD1. Losses at the gene ends were 5 bases for V and 6 bases for J; bases not matched to a gene: 10. This CDR3 region has 16 residues. The V gene's germline CDR1 is MNHEY and CDR2 SMNVEV (reference sequence). Written as DNA, the CDR3 is TGTGCCAGCAGTCCGCTGACAGGGGGCGGACCTCAGCCCCAGCATTTT. Its translation: CASSPLTGGGPQPQHF.

V and J are TRBV7-6 and TRBJ2-5; D not certain. The germline gives CDR1 SGHVS, CDR2 FNYEAQ. The CDR3 length is 14 residues. Trimming removed 2 bases from V and 0 bases from J, with 7 bases in between. The CDR3 coding sequence is TGTGCCAGCAGCTTAATGGCCGACCAAGAGACCCAGTACTTC. Encoded protein: CASSLMADQETQYF.

The CDR3 loop reads CASSIKQGDNEKLFF. The CDR3 coding sequence is TGCGCCAGCAGCATAAAACAGGGTGACAATGAAAAACTGTTTTTT. The chain joins TRBV5-1 to TRBJ1-4; weak D call: TRBD1 (6 bases). The CDR3 runs 15 residues. V dropped 4 bases and J dropped 5 bases, with 15 bases sitting between them. Germline assignment: CDR1 SGHRS and CDR2 YFSETQ.

The V gene is TRBV7-2, the J gene TRBJ1-3; TRBD1 matches 9 bases. With V trimmed by 2 bases and J by 0 bases, 5 bases remained unmatched. CDR1 and CDR2 from the germline V gene are SGHTA and FQGNSA. CDR3 size: 17 residues. CDR3 sequence reads: CASSLLQGAFSGNTIYF. CDR3 nucleotide sequence: TGTGCCAGCAGCTTATTACAGGGGGCGTTCTCTGGAAACACCATATATTTT.

The V and J genes are TRBV7-9 and TRBJ1-2, with D possibly being TRBD1 (6 bases). This CDR3 is built from 15 residues. V lost 1 base and J 6 bases, leaving 15 bases between the germline ends. Germline CDR1 reads SEHNR; CDR2 reads FQNEAQ (reference sequence). In DNA form, the CDR3 reads TGTGCCAGCAGCTTAGGGTCCAGGGGCCATAATGGCTACACCTTC. Translating gives CASSLGSRGHNGYTF.